What follows are 16 T cell receptor beta chains derived from one specimen sequenced in a study of T cells in Graves' hyperthyroidism and ophthalmopathy. Amplification yielded TCR beta CDR3 regions, with RNA transcripts as the source. Researchers ran a first-round RT-PCR on the TCR CDR3 using the HTBI primer set. TCRdb re-analysed the multiplex PCR reads in MiXCR, keeping a single row per CDR3 protein. The sample consists of around 450,000 distinct CDR3 sequences, 15% to 18% of them appearing once. The sample taken for sequencing was blood. The receptors were gathered from a woman between 18 and 29 years old with Graves' hyperthyroidism.

The table lists this clonotype with many counts. The chain employs TRBV6-5 and TRBJ2-7, with D hard to call. Deletions cut 6 bases from V and 3 bases from J, with 12 bases between. In germline, CDR1 is MNHEY, CDR2 SVGAGI. The CDR3 contains 13 residues. The CDR3 DNA reads as TGTGCCAGCAGCTTACTCGTGGGCTACGAGCAGTACTTC. This codes for CASSLLVGYEQYF.

The chain is built from TRBV11-2 and TRBJ2-2; D remains unclear. CDR1 is SGHAT, CDR2 FQNNGV, per germline. V was clipped by 5 bases and J by 1 base, with 11 bases between them. The CDR3 length is 15 residues. This CDR3 is CASSRSPRNTGELFF. CDR3 sequence (DNA): TGTGCCAGCAGCCGGTCCCCTAGGAACACCGGGGAGCTGTTTTTT.

This clonotype was picked up a small number of times. The chain has TRBV10-3 and TRBJ2-3; 13 positions agree with TRBD2. This CDR3 has 14 residues. V was clipped by 10 bases and J by 4 bases; unmatched bases: 5. Germline V lookup: CDR1 ENHRY, CDR2 SYGVKD. The CDR3 is CATSGLAGADTQYF. The CDR3 DNA is TGTGCCACCTCCGGACTAGCGGGAGCAGATACGCAGTATTTT.

This clonotype was counted between two and nine times. The chain uses TRBV12-3 or TRBV12-4 and TRBJ2-7, with D uncertain. V lost 3 bases to trimming and J lost 0 bases, with 9 bases between them. The CDR3 totals 14 residues. The CDR3 spells CASSFLGISYEQYF. The CDR3 bases are TGTGCCAGCAGTTTCTTGGGTATCTCCTACGAGCAGTACTTC.

The chain couples TRBV28 to TRBJ2-1; possible D gene TRBD1, 5 bases. This CDR3 has 14 residues. CDR1 and CDR2 (germline): MDHEN, SYDVKM. Deletions cut 3 bases from V and 4 bases from J, with 10 bases between. CDR3 amino acids: CASSFVSGYNEQFF. Here the CDR3 DNA reads TGTGCCAGCAGTTTTGTATCAGGGTACAATGAGCAGTTCTTC.

Ten or more counts support this clonotype. This chain joins TRBV20-1 and TRBJ1-1; tentative D call: TRBD1 (5 bases). The CDR3 has 12 residues. The V and J ends lost 6 bases and 4 bases respectively, with 12 bases between them. Germline CDR1 reads DFQATT; CDR2 reads SNEGSKA (reference sequence). CDR3 in DNA: TGCAGTGCCCTCGACAGCCCCACTGAAGCTTTCTTT. It is translated as CSALDSPTEAFF.

This clonotype was observed many times. The V and J genes are TRBV2 and TRBJ1-5; D not resolved. The germline gives CDR1 SNHLY, CDR2 FYNNEI. With 5 bases removed from V and 5 bases from J, the gap between germline ends came to 19 bases. The CDR3 is 16 residues long. In nucleotides, the CDR3 is TGTGCCAGCAGTTACGGGAGGCAGGCGGTCCATCAGCCCCAGCATTTT. As protein: CASSYGRQAVHQPQHF.

The rearrangement links TRBV29-1 to TRBJ2-5; 9 bases are a match to TRBD1. CDR3 size: 12 residues. The trim removed 5 bases at V and 6 bases at J, leaving 4 bases unmatched. Germline V gene sequence: CDR1 SQVTM, CDR2 ANQGSEA. Here the CDR3 reads CSVKDRGQTQYF. CDR3 sequence (DNA): TGCAGCGTTAAGGACAGGGGACAGACCCAGTACTTC.

This clonotype has at least ten counts. The chain recombines TRBV25-1 with TRBJ2-7; 9 bases line up with TRBD1. CDR3 size: 15 residues. CDR1 and CDR2 from the germline V gene are MGHDK and SYGVNS. V trimming: 3 bases; J trimming: 5 bases; junction bases outside the gene matches: 8. The DNA of the CDR3 is TGTGCCAGCAGTGACCCCGGGACAGGGTACGACGAGCAGTACTTC. Encoded protein: CASSDPGTGYDEQYF.

This clonotype was found many times. The chain uses TRBV10-3 and TRBJ1-1, with D maybe TRBD1 (5 bases). The CDR3 has 16 residues. Trimming removed 7 bases at V and 0 bases at J, with 18 bases between. Germline V gene sequence: CDR1 ENHRY, CDR2 SYGVKD. CDR3 DNA sequence: TGTGCCATCACCCCTAGAAAGACAGCCATGAACACTGAAGCTTTCTTT. The encoded protein is CAITPRKTAMNTEAFF.

Many counts were recorded for this clonotype. The CDR3 DNA sequence: TGTGCCAGCACCCTTCTGGGACAGGGGGCCCACGAGCAGTACTTC. Protein sequence: CASTLLGQGAHEQYF. This chain joins TRBV6-1 and TRBJ2-7, with 12 positions matching TRBD1. The germline V gene has CDR1 MNHNS and CDR2 SASEGT. The CDR3 covers 15 residues. V gave up 7 bases and J gave up 5 bases; unmatched junction bases: 9.

This clonotype occurred many times. The chain uses TRBV7-3 and TRBJ2-3; D may be TRBD1 or TRBD2 (5 bases each). CDR1 and CDR2 (germline): SGHTA, FQGTGA. V was shortened by 6 bases and J by 8 bases, with 15 bases between the two germline ends. This CDR3 has 13 amino acids. DNA of the CDR3: TGTGCCAGCAGTAATGAAAGGGGAGCTACGCAGTATTTT. Residues: CASSNERGATQYF. The complete variable domain, with remaining parts taken from reference TRBV7-3 and TRBJ2-3, reads GAGVSQTPSNKVTEKGKYVELRCDPISGHTALYWYRQSLGQGPEFLIYFQGTGAADDSGLPNDRFFAVRPEGSVSTLKIQRTERGDSAVYLCASSNERGATQYFGPGTRLTVL.

This clonotype was seen at least ten times. J is TRBJ1-1 and V is TRBV7-9; possible D gene TRBD1, 5 bases. This CDR3 is built from 13 residues. With 5 bases removed from V and 1 base from J, the gap between germline ends came to 8 bases. Germline CDR1 and CDR2: SEHNR and FQNEAQ (reference sequence). In DNA form, the CDR3 reads TGTGCCAGCAGCCAGACAGAGAACACTGAAGCTTTCTTT. This gives the protein CASSQTENTEAFF.

This rearrangement joins TRBV20-1 to TRBJ2-1, with D perhaps TRBD1 or TRBD2 (5 bases each). CDR1 and CDR2 from the germline V gene are DFQATT and SNEGSKA (reference sequence). Trimming stripped 3 bases from V and 0 bases from J, with 9 bases between. This CDR3 is 14 amino acids long. The CDR3 is CSASRDGSYNEQFF. CDR3 DNA sequence: TGCAGTGCTAGCCGGGACGGCTCCTACAATGAGCAGTTCTTC.

This clonotype was seen ten or more times. The rearrangement joins TRBV19 to TRBJ2-1; TRBD1 agrees at 7 bases. The V segment lost 7 bases and the J segment 6 bases; nucleotides outside the gene matches: 9. The CDR3 is 14 residues long. Germline CDR1 and CDR2: LNHDA and SQIVND (reference sequence). The CDR3 here is CASMNRGRSNEQFF. CDR3 DNA: TGTGCCAGTATGAACAGGGGTAGGTCCAATGAGCAGTTCTTC. Together with reference TRBV19 and TRBJ2-1, the CDR3 gives the full variable domain: DGGITQSPKYLFRKEGQNVTLSCEQNLNHDAMYWYRQDPGQGLRLIYYSQIVNDFQKGDIAEGYSVSREKKESFPLTVTSAQKNPTAFYLCASMNRGRSNEQFFGPGTRLTVL.

The chain recombines TRBV2 with TRBJ2-1; D is possibly TRBD2 (7 bases). Germline V lookup: CDR1 SNHLY, CDR2 FYNNEI. CDR3 length: 17 amino acids. Trimming removed 1 base from V and 7 bases from J, with 20 bases in between. The DNA of the CDR3 is TGTGCCAGCAGTGAAGGGGGGGGGGGGGGGCGGTGGAATGAGCAGTTCTTC. It translates to CASSEGGGGGRWNEQFF.